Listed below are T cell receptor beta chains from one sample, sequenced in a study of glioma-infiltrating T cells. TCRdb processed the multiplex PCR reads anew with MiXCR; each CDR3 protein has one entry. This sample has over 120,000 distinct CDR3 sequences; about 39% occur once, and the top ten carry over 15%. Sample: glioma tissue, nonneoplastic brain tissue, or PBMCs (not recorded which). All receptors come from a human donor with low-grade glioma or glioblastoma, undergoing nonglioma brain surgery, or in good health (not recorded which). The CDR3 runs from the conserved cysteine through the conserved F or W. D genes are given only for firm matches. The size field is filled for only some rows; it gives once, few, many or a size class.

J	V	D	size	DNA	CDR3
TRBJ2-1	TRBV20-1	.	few	TGCAGTGCTAGTTGGATCAATGAGCAGTTCTTC	CSASWINEQFF
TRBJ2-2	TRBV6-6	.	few	TGTGCCAGCAGTTACTCGATATACACCGGGGAGCTGTTTTTT	CASSYSIYTGELFF
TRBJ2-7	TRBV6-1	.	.	TGTGCCAGCAGGTCGCCGCGGGTCGCAGCGGCTTCCTACGAGCAGTACTTC	CASRSPRVAAASYEQYF
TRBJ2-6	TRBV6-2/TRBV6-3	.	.	TGTGCCAGCAGTTACTCAGTATGGGGACCCAGCTCTGCGGCCAACGTCCTGACTTTC	CASSYSVWGPSSAANVLTF
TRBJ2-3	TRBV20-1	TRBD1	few	TGCAGTCCCCGGGACAGGGTGACAGATACGCAGTATTTT	CSPRDRVTDTQYF
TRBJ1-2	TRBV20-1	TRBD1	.	TGCAGTGCCGGCCGACAGGGAGGGGGCTACACCTTC	CSAGRQGGGYTF
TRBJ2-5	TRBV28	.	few	TGTGCCAGCAGTAGTGAACACGGTTGGGAGACCCAGTACTTC	CASSSEHGWETQYF
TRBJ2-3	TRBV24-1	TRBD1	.	TGTGCCACCAGTGCGTGGACAGGGTCCACAGATATGCAGTATTTT	CATSAWTGSTDMQYF
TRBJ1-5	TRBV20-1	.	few	TGCAGTGCTACCCCATTGTCGGGACACATAAATCAGCCCCAGCATTTT	CSATPLSGHINQPQHF
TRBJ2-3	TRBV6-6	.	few	TGTGCCAGCAGTTACTCGCTCGGGGTCTCTAGCACAGATACGCAGTATTTT	CASSYSLGVSSTDTQYF